This T cell receptor (beta chain) came from a study of cytomegalovirus exposure and HLA in healthy donors. Study details: HLA-typed donors contributed 65 million to 85 million unique TCRs, which were held in an early data release. Study-level points and caveats: Many donors carried some public TCRs, although rarity characterized most TCR sequences. The likely explanation for a cluster of highly shared sequence variants was sequencing artifact. Some TCR beta chains (164 of them) were listed as cytomegalovirus-associated.

Primers for the PCR totalled 60 Vbeta and 13 Jbeta. Some clones are missing from TCRdb's copy, which holds only in-frame ones; the method was immunoSEQ multiplex PCR. The sample has under 150,000 clones; roughly 78% are singletons. Of note for this clone: Antigen specificity is unknown.

Sequencing was performed on PBMCs. This TCR was recovered from a middle-aged woman in good health and CMV-seronegative.

DNA for the CDR3: TGTGCCACCAGCAGGGAAATGACAGGGGAAGAGACCCAGTACTTC. Protein product: CATSREMTGEETQYF. The chain recombines TRBV15 with TRBJ2-5; 8 positions match TRBD1. CDR3 length equals 15 residues. V dropped 3 bases and J dropped 3; count of bases not matched to a gene: 6. Germline V gives CDR1 LNHNV, CDR2 YYDKDF (reference sequence).